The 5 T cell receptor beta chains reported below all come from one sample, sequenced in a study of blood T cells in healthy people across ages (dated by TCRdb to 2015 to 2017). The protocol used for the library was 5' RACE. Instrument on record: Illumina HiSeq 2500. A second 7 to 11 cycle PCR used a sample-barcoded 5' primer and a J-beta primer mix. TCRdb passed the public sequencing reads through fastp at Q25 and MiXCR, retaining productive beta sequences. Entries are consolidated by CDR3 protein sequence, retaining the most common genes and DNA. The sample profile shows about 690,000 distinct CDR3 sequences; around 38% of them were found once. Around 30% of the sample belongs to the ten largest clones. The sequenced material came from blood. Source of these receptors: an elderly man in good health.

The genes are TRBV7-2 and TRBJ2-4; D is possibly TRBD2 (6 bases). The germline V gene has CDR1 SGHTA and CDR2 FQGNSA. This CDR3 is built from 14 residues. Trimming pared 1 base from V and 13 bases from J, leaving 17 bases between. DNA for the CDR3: TGTGCCAGCAGCTTAGTAGGGAGTCCGGGGGAGCAGTACTTC. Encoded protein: CASSLVGSPGEQYF.

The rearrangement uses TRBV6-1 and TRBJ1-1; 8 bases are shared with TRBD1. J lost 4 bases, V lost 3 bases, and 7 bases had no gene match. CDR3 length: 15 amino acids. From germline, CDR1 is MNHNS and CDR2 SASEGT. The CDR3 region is CASSDGQGASTEAFF. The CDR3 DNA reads TGTGCCAGCAGTGATGGTCAGGGGGCCTCCACTGAAGCTTTCTTT.

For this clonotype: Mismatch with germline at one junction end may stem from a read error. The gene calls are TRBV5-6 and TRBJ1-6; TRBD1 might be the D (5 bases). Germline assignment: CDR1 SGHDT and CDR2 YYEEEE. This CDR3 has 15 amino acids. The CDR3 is CAGSLVSGQSFTLHF. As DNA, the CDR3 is TGTGCCGGCAGCTTGGTTTCGGGGCAATCATTCACCCTCCACTTT. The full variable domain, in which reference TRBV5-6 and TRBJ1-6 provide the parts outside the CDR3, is DAGVTQSPTHLIKTRGQQVTLRCSPKSGHDTVSWYQQALGQGPQFIFQYYEEEERQRGNFPDRFSGHQFPNYSSELNVNALLLGDSALYLCAGSLVSGQSFTLHFGNGTRLTVT.

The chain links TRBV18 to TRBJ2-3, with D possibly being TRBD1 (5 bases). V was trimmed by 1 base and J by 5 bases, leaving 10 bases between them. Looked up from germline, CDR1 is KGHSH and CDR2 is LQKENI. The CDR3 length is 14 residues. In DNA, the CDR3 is TGTGCCAGCTCACCACGGATCAGGGAAGATACGCAGTATTTT. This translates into CASSPRIREDTQYF.

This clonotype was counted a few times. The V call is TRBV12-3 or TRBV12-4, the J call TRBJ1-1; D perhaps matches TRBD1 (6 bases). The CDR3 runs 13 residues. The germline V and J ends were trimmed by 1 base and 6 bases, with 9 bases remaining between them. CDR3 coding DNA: TGTGCCAGCAGTTTAGTGGGGGCGGCTGAAGCTTTCTTT. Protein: CASSLVGAAEAFF.